This T cell receptor (beta chain) came from a study of cytomegalovirus exposure and HLA in healthy donors (dated by TCRdb to 2015 to 2018). Background on the whole study: An earlier analysis of 587 of the donors reported approximately 260 Gb of sequence data and 117 million unique TCR beta sequences obtained from around 180 million T cells. On average, about 240,000 unique TCR beta nucleotide sequences were sequenced per donor among about 400 genotyped donors of the cohort, with roughly 20% of those sequences being non-productive. To decide whether each TCR beta V gene segment behaved as functional or pseudogenic, an earlier analysis of fewer than 750 of the donors relied on high-throughput TCR beta sequencing. HLA typing included class I and class II loci at four-digit resolution. Approximately 300 gigabases of sequencing data and approximately 91 million unique TCR sequences made up an early release that covered several hundred HLA-typed donors. In the later analysis, no new phenotypic data were used to find candidate immune exposures; instead, reliance was placed on TCR beta sequences and their occurrence across donors. Donor age, sex, ethnicity and CMV serostatus were collected together with the repertoire data. The study aimed to test whether signatures of past pathogen exposure could be identified by cataloging public T cell receptors. To predict cytomegalovirus infection status, the study brought together high-throughput TCR immunosequencing, statistical association of individual TCRs with disease status, and machine learning. The genetic ancestry cluster associated with self-reported Caucasian donors included roughly four fifths of the 398 genotyped donors. All discovery cohort repertoires had been generated on a single sequencing platform. The number of typed donors differed by locus: 629-630 for A, B, C, DRB1 and DQB1; 500 to 550 for DQA1; 606 for DPA1; and around 470 for DPB1. Along with the roughly 610-subject first cohort, a separate validation cohort of over a hundred different subjects was used. In a later genetic analysis, genome-wide SNP genotypes for about three fifths of the 666 donors were used, and that subset was treated as a discovery cohort. Using immunosequencing, the study profiled T cell repertoires from about 610 subjects and related those repertoires to cytomegalovirus serostatus. Because of strong linkage in the cohort, four or five DR-DQ haplotypes were treated as single units for association and clustering. In a later analysis, previously published TCR beta repertoires from several hundred donors were re-analyzed and high-resolution HLA genotyping was added so that TCR occurrence patterns could be studied.

Library method: the immunoSEQ multiplex PCR assay. For the multiplex PCR, a mixture combining 60 forward primers for TCR Vbeta segments and 13 reverse primers for TCR Jbeta segments was used. The CDR3 region of rearranged TCR beta genes was amplified from genomic DNA with a multiplex PCR assay. On the Illumina HiSeq System, the amplified TCR beta libraries were sequenced as 87-base-pair reads. From the authors' description of their analysis: A later analysis counted tens of millions of unique TCR beta chains across the 600 to 850 repertoires, and about 10 million of these chains were shared by at least two donors. A nearest-neighbor algorithm error-corrected the raw reads and collapsed the reads into unique sequences, merging closely related sequences to remove PCR and sequencing errors. Alignment of CDR3 sequences to IMGT reference sequences was used to assign V, D and J gene segments. For a sequence to be retained, a match of at least six nucleotides was required to both a V gene segment and a J gene segment. A rearrangement counted as productive if the CDR3 had no stop codons and remained in frame with V and J, and every other rearrangement counted as non-productive. Following IMGT convention, CDR3 was defined as the stretch from the second conserved V-encoded cysteine to the conserved J-encoded phenylalanine. Sequences without an unambiguous match to a single V gene segment were excluded from the earlier analysis of 450 to 650 of the donors. An earlier analysis of roughly 590 of the donors called V segments functional above 56.7% productive rearrangements and segregating when the between-donor standard deviation exceeded 5%. To diagnose cytomegalovirus status from the catalog of TCR beta chain sequences, a statistical classification framework was built. In a later analysis, TCR nucleotide sequences were compared against IMGT/GENE-DB human TR gene sequences so that V and J genes could be assigned. Using the TCRdist pipeline, a later analysis assigned CDR3 sequences along with most-parsimonious VDJ recombination scenarios. A later analysis defined each TCR beta chain by its CDR3 amino acid sequence plus V-gene family, and excluded reads lacking a unique V-gene family. As a way to deal with suspected cross-contamination and a sequencing artifact, a later analysis dropped 450 to 600 nucleotide sequences that were highly shared and had low generation probability. A later analysis calculated a clonal expansion index for each public chain from normalized within-repertoire ranks of inferred template counts. In a later analysis, generation probabilities were computed using a VDJ recombination model fitted to out-of-frame rearrangements, and the results were checked against IGoR. In a later analysis, hypergeometric tests were used to score TCR-TCR, TCR-HLA and TCR-CMV co-occurrence, with a repertoire-size bias correction applied to TCR pairs. In a later analysis, false discovery rates were estimated by permuting HLA or CMV assignments 20 times. In a later analysis, co-occurring TCRs were grouped with DBSCAN, and TCRdist sequence similarity was added when clustering was performed within HLA-allele-positive subsets. Repertoires with fewer than 30,000 or more than 120,000 public chains, plus five repertoires with anomalous nucleotide sharing, were excluded from co-occurrence clustering. TCRdb stores this immuneACCESS table with in-frame sequences only. Part of the clones is absent; in the studies checked, under half of the shortfall reflects unresolved V genes, and no reason is known for the rest. V, J and clone size are those of that table, while D and trimming were read from the DNA. Present in this sample are over 150,000 clones, 68% of which were seen just once. The ten largest account for approximately 1.5% of the sample.

The cohort comprised around 700 healthy bone marrow donors. All cohort members were sampled while nominally healthy, although unrecorded immune exposures were likely present. The donor was CMV seronegative and was included in the group of a few hundred seronegative cohort members. Every donor gave a peripheral blood sample, and the peripheral blood mononuclear cells from that sample were used for TCR beta sequencing. Genomic DNA extraction from the blood cell samples was performed with the Qiagen DNeasy Blood Extraction Kit. As for this clone: Its antigen remains undetermined. Per-base qualities were not stored, and no clone one base away is much larger.

What the research found in general, with its limitations: In vitro tests confirmed that a few of the cytomegalovirus-associated TCR beta chains recognize cytomegalovirus antigens. According to a later genetic analysis, donors in an Asian-associated ancestry cluster had fewer N-insertions in productive TCRs than the approximately 700-donor mean. The authors suggested that the approach could potentially be generalized to other disease states and immunological phenotypes. Linkage disequilibrium might explain the correlated functional status among segregating V segments, but an unknown experimental factor could not be ruled out. Across donors, most TCR sequences were observed very rarely, whereas some public TCRs were present in many individuals. When HLA alleles, especially DR and DQ, strongly co-occurred, attributing TCR associations to individual alleles was difficult. The study gave a list of more than 150 TCR beta chains associated with cytomegalovirus. Specific HLA alleles were associated with over 15,000 TCR beta sequences at a false discovery rate of 0.05 in a later analysis. A further reported finding was that TCR beta sequences accurately predicted the HLA-A and HLA-B alleles for most subjects in the first cohort. Sequencing depth was assumed to be roughly uniform across donors in the presence/absence analyses, though that assumption may not hold. A later analysis found that HLA-associated TCR beta chains were more clonally expanded and had lower generation probabilities than equally common non-associated chains. Because the 87-base-pair reads could not distinguish some IMGT-functional V segments, including TRBV6-2 and TRBV6-3, those segments were excluded. Several of the top co-occurrence clusters appeared to be linked to parvovirus B19, influenza, CMV and Epstein-Barr virus, according to a later analysis. The cohort was sequenced for TCR beta chains only, and without alpha or paired-chain data the features that could be detected were limited. HLA typing was unavailable for some donors at each locus, so association tests used only the typed subset. A cluster of highly shared sequence variants was judged likely to be a technical artifact of the sequencing pipeline. The only immune exposure information available for the cohort was CMV serostatus. In an earlier analysis of some 640 of the donors, most TCR beta V segments were observed in productive rearrangements about 87% or about 30% of the time, broadly matching IMGT annotations. Because counts were too low, under 20 rarely observed V segments, including chromosome 9 orphons, were left out of the earlier analysis of over 550 of the donors. A later analysis found that TCR association rates varied across HLA loci, with DRB1 alleles showing the most associated TCRs and HLA-C alleles the fewest. Most CMV-associated TCR beta chains appeared to be HLA-restricted in a later analysis, and the HLA associations seemed to be driven largely by CMV exposure. Cytomegalovirus status was reported to be diagnosed by the classifier with high specificity and sensitivity in both the original and validation cohorts. An association between a missense DCLRE1C variant and V-gene and J-gene trimming of TCR beta chains was found in a later genetic analysis and replicated in an independent cohort.

The CDR3 runs 14 residues from the cysteine to the phenylalanine. The kept DNA is CDR3 alone, 42 bases in frame from the first base. Ends trimmed: V by 5 bases, J by 4 bases; bases unmatched to a gene: 4. From a lookup of the germline V gene, CDR1 and CDR2 are MDHEN and SYDVKM. This TCR was sampled from a man aged 45-65 years in good health and CMV-seronegative. The sequenced sample consisted of PBMCs. The chain joins TRBV28 to TRBJ2-5, with 10 junctional bases fitting TRBD1. This receptor has the CDR3 CASSLTGGGETQYF. The DNA reads TGTGCCAGCAGTCTGACAGGGGGCGGAGAGACCCAGTACTTC.